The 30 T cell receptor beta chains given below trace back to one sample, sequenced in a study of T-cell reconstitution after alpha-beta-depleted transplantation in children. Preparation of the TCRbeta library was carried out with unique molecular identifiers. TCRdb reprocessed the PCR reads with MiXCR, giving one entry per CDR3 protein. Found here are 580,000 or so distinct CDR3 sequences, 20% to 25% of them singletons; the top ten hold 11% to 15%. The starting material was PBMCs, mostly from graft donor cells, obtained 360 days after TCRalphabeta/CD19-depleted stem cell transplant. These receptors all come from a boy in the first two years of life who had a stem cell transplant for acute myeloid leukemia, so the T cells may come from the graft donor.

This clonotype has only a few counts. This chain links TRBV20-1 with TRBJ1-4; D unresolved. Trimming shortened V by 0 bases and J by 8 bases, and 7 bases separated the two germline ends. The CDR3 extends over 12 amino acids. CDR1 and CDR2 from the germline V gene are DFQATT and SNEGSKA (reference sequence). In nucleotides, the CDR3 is TGCAGTGCTAGAGAGAGTTCAGAAAAACTGTTTTTT. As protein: CSARESSEKLFF.

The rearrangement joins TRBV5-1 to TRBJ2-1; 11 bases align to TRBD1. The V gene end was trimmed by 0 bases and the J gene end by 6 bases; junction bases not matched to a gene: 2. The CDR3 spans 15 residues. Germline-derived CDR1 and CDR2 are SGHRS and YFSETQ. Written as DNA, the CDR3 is TGCGCCAGCAGCTTGGAAGGGACAGGGGGCAATGAGCAGTTCTTC. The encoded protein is CASSLEGTGGNEQFF.

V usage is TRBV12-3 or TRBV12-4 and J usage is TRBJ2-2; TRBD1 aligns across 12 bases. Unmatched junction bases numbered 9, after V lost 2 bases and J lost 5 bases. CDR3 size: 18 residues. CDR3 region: CASSLREGTGGRTGELFF. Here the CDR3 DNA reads TGTGCCAGCAGTTTAAGGGAAGGGACAGGGGGCCGGACCGGGGAGCTGTTTTTT.

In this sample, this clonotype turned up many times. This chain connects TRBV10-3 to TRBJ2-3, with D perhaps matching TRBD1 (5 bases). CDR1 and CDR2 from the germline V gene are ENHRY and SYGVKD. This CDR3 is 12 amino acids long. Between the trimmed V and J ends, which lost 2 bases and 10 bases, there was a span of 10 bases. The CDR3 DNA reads TGTGCCATCAGTGAGGGGCTAGGGGCGCAGTATTTT. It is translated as CAISEGLGAQYF.

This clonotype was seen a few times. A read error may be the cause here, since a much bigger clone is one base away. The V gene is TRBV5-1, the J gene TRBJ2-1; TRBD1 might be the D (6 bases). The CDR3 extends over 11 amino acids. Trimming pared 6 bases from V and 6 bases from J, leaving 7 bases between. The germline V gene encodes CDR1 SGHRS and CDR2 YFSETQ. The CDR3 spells CASIRGNEQFF. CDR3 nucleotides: TGCGCCAGCATCAGGGGCAATGAGCAGTTCTTC.

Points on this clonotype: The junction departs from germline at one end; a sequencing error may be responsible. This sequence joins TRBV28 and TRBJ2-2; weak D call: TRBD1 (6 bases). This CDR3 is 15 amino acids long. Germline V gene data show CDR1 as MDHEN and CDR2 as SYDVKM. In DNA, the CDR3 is TGTGCCAGCAGTTTGAGGGGGACGAACACCGGGGAGCTGATTTTT. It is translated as CASSLRGTNTGELIF.

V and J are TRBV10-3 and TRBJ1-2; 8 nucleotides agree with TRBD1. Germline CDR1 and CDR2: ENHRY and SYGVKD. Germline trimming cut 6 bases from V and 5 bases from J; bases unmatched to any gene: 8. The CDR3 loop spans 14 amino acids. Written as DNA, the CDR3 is TGTGCCATCAGCGAAATGGGACAGGCTTATGGCTACACCTTC. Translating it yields CAISEMGQAYGYTF.

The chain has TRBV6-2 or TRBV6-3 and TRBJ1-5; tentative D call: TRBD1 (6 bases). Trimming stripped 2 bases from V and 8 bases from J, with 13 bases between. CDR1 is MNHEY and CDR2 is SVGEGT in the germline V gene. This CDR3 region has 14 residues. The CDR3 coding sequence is TGTGCCAGCAGTTACATGGGGGCGGGGGAGCCCCAGCATTTT. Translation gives CASSYMGAGEPQHF.

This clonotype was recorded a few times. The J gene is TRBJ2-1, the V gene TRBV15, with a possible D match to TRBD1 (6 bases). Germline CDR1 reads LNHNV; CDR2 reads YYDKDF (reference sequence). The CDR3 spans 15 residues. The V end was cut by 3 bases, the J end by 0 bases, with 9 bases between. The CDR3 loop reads CATSSGGLSYNEQFF. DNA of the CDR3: TGTGCCACCAGCAGTGGGGGCCTCTCCTACAATGAGCAGTTCTTC.

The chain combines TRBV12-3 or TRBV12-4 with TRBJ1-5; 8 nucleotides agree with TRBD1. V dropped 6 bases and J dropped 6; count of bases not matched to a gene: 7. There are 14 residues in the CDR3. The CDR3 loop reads CASSIRQGIQPQHF. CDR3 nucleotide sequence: TGTGCCAGCAGCATTCGACAGGGGATTCAGCCCCAGCATTTT.

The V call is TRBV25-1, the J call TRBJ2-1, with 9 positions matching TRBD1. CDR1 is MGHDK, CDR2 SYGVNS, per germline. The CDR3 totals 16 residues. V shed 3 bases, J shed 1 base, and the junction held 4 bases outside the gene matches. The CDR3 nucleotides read TGTGCCAGCAGTGACCCGACAGGGGGGTCCTACAATGAGCAGTTCTTC. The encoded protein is CASSDPTGGSYNEQFF.

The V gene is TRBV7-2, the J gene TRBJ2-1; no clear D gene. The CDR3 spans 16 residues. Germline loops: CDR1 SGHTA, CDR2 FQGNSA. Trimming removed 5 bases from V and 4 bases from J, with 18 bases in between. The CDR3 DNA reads TGTGCCAGCAGCCTGGCCGGACGTGGGGTTTACAATGAGCAGTTCTTC. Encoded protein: CASSLAGRGVYNEQFF.

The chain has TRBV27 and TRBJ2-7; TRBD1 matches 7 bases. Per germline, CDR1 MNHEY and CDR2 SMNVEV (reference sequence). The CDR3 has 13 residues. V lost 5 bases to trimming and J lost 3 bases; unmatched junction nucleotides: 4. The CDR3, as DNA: TGTGCCAGCAGTCTCAGGGGGTACTACGAGCAGTACTTC. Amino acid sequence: CASSLRGYYEQYF.

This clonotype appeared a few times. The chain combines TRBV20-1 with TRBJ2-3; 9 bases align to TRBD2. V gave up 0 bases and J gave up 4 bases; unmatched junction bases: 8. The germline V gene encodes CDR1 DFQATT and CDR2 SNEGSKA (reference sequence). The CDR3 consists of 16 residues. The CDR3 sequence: CSARDWGLAVADTQYF. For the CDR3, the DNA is TGCAGTGCTAGAGATTGGGGACTAGCTGTCGCAGATACGCAGTATTTT.

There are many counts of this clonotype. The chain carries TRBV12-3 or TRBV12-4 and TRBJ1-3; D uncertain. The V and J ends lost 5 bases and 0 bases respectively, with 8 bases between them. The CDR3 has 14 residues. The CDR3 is CASSPLISGNTIYF. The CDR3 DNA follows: TGTGCCAGCAGTCCTCTGATCTCTGGAAACACCATATATTTT.

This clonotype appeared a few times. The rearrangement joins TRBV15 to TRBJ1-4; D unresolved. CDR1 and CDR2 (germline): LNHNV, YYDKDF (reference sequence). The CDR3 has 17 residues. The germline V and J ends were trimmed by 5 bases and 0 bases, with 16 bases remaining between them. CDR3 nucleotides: TGTGCCACCAGCCCAAGTCATATTCTCGCAACTAATGAAAAACTGTTTTTT. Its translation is CATSPSHILATNEKLFF.

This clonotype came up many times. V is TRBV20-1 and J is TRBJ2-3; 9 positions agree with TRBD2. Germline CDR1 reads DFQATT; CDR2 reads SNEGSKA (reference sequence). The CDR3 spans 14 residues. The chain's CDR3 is CSAPRLAGLNTQYF. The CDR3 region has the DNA TGCAGCGCCCCTCGGCTAGCGGGGTTAAATACGCAGTATTTT.

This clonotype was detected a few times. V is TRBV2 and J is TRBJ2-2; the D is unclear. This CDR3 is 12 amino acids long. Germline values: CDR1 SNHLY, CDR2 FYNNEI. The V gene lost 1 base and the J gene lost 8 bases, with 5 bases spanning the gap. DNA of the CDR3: TGTGCCAGCAGTGAAGGGTTGGGGGAGCTGTTTTTT. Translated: CASSEGLGELFF. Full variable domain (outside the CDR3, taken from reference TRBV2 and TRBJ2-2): EPEVTQTPSHQVTQMGQEVILRCVPISNHLYFYWYRQILGQKVEFLVSFYNNEISEKSEIFDDQFSVERPDGSNFTLKIRSTKLEDSAMYFCASSEGLGELFFGEGSRLTVL.

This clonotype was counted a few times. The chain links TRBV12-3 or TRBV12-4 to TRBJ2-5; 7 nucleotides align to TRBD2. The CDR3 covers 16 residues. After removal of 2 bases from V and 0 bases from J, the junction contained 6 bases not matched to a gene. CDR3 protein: CASSLYPAGYQETQYF. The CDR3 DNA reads TGTGCCAGCAGTTTATATCCAGCGGGGTACCAAGAGACCCAGTACTTC.

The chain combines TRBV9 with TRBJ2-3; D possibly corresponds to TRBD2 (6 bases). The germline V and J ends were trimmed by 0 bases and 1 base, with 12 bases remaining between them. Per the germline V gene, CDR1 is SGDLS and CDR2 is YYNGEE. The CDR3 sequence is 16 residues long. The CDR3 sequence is CASSVEMAGRTDTQYF. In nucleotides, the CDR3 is TGTGCCAGCAGCGTAGAAATGGCGGGGCGCACAGATACGCAGTATTTT.

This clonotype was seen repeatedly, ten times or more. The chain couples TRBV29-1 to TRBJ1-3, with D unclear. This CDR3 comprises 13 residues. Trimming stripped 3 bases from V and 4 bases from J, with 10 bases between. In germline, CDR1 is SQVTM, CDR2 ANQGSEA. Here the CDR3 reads CSVDGLEGNTIYF. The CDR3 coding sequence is TGCAGCGTTGATGGGTTGGAAGGAAACACCATATATTTT. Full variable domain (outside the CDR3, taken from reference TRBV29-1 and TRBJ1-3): SAVISQKPSRDICQRGTSLTIQCQVDSQVTMMFWYRQQPGQSLTLIATANQGSEATYESGFVIDKFPISRPNLTFSTLTVSNMSPEDSSIYLCSVDGLEGNTIYFGEGSWLTVV.

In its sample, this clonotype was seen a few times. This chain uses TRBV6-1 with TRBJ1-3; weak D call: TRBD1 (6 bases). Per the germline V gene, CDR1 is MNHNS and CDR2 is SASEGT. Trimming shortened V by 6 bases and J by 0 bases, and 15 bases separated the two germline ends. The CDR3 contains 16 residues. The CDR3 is CASRDQQGLSGNTIYF. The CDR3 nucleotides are TGTGCCAGCAGGGACCAACAGGGCCTCTCTGGAAACACCATATATTTT.

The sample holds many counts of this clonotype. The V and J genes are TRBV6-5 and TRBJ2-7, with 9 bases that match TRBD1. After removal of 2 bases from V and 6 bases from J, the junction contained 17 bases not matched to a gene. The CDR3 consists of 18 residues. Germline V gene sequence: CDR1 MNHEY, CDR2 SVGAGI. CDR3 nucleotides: TGTGCCAGCAGTTACAAAGGGGACAGGGAGCTATTTTATTTCGAGCAGTACTTC. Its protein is CASSYKGDRELFYFEQYF.

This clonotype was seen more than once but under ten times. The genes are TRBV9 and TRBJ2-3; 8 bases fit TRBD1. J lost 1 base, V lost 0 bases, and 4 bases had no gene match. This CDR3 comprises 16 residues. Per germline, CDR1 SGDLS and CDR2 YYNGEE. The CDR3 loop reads CASSVDDRGRTDTQYF. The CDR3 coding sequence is TGTGCCAGCAGCGTAGACGACAGGGGTCGCACAGATACGCAGTATTTT.

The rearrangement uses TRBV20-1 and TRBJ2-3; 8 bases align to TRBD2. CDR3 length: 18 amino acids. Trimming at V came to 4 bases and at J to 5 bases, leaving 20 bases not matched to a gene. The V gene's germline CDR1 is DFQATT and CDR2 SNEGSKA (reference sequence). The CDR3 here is CSAKEPAYLSGGGDTQYF. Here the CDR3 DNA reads TGCAGTGCTAAAGAACCAGCATATTTAAGCGGGGGCGGAGATACGCAGTATTTT.

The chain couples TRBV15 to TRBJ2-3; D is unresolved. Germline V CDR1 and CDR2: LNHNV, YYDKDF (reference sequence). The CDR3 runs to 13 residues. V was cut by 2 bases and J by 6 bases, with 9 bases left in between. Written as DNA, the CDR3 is TGTGCCACCAGCAGACGCCCGGTGGATACGCAGTATTTT. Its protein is CATSRRPVDTQYF. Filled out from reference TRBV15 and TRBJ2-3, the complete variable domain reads DAMVIQNPRYQVTQFGKPVTLSCSQTLNHNVMYWYQQKSSQAPKLLFHYYDKDFNNEADTPDNFQSRRPNTSFCFLDIRSPGLGDTAMYLCATSRRPVDTQYFGPGTRLTVL.

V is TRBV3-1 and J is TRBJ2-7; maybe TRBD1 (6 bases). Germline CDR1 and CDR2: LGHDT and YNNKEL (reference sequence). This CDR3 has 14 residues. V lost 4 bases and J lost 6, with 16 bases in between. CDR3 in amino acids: CASSLRQEAREQYF. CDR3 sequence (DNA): TGTGCCAGCAGCCTTCGACAGGAGGCGCGCGAGCAGTACTTC.

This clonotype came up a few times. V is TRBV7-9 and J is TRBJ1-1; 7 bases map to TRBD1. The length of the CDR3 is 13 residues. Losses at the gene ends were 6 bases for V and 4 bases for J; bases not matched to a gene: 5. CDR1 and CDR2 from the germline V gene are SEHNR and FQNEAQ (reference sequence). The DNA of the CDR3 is TGTGCCAGCAGTCTGACAGGGAGCACTGAAGCTTTCTTT. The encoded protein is CASSLTGSTEAFF. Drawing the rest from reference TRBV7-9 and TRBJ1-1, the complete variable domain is DTGVSQNPRHKITKRGQNVTFRCDPISEHNRLYWYRQTLGQGPEFLTYFQNEAQLEKSRLLSDRFSAERPKGSFSTLEIQRTEQGDSAMYLCASSLTGSTEAFFGQGTRLTVV.

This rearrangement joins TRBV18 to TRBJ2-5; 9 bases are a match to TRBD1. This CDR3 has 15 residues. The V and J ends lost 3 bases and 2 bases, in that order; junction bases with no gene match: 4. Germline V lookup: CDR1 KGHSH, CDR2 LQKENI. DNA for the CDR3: TGTGCCAGCTCACCTTACAGGGGGCGGCAAGAGACCCAGTACTTC. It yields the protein CASSPYRGRQETQYF.

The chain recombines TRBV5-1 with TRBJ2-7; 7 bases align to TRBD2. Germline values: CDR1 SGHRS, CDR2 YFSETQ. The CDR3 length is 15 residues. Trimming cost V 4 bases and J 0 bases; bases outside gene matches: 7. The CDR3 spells CASSPERESSYEQYF. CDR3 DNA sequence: TGCGCCAGCAGCCCCGAGCGGGAAAGCTCCTACGAGCAGTACTTC.